The 27 T cell receptor beta chains below all came from one sample that was sequenced in a study of T cell repertoires in ileal Crohn's disease. The time point is: neoterminal ileum biopsy at postoperative endoscopy, about 6 months after surgery. The repertoire was sequenced with immunoSEQ multiplex PCR; TCRdb's copy has only in-frame clones and lacks some. This table has tens of thousands of clones, about 88% appearing once. The sequencing input was ileal tissue. These receptors were obtained from an adult with Crohn's disease.

V and J are TRBV7-2 and TRBJ2-1; TRBD2 aligns across 9 bases. Trimming removed 7 bases from V and 7 bases from J; junction bases left unmatched: 8. Per the germline V gene, CDR1 is SGHTA and CDR2 is FQGNSA. This CDR3 has 14 amino acids. In nucleotides, the CDR3 is TGTGCCAGCACCCAAGCGGGGGGCCCAAATGAGCAGTTCTTC. This encodes CASTQAGGPNEQFF.

The chain recombines TRBV14 with TRBJ2-2; D is uncertain. Germline V gives CDR1 SGHDN, CDR2 FVKESK. The CDR3 is 13 residues long. Trimming pared 4 bases from V and 8 bases from J, leaving 11 bases between. For the CDR3, the DNA is TGTGCCAGCAGCCGGGCCACCGGAGGGGAGCTGTTTTTT. Residues: CASSRATGGELFF.

The chain joins TRBV2 to TRBJ1-6; a weak D match, TRBD1 (5 bases). The CDR3 covers 13 residues. The V gene lost 8 bases and the J gene lost 7 bases, with 12 bases spanning the gap. CDR1 and CDR2 from the germline V gene are SNHLY and FYNNEI. The CDR3 sequence is CASWGGYNSPLHF. CDR3 sequence (DNA): TGTGCCAGCTGGGGGGGTTACAATTCACCCCTCCACTTT.

The chain employs TRBV19 and TRBJ2-3, with D possibly matching TRBD2 (5 bases). Trimming took 1 base from V and 5 from J, leaving 16 bases between them. The CDR3 extends over 16 amino acids. CDR1 LNHDA and CDR2 SQIVND come from the germline V gene (reference sequence). DNA of the CDR3: TGTGCCAGTAGTATAGGCCCTAGCCCTTCGGGAGATACGCAGTATTTT. This encodes CASSIGPSPSGDTQYF.

This clone was counted once. The chain uses TRBV5-1 and TRBJ1-1; D is possibly TRBD1 (5 bases). Germline loops: CDR1 SGHRS, CDR2 YFSETQ. There are 16 residues in the CDR3. V dropped 0 bases and J dropped 0 bases, with 12 bases sitting between them. The CDR3: CASSLGQRPMNTEAFF. The CDR3 DNA sequence: TGCGCCAGCAGCTTGGGACAGAGACCCATGAACACTGAAGCTTTCTTT.

The genes are TRBV7-8 and TRBJ2-7, with 11 bases aligning to TRBD2. V lost 2 bases to trimming and J lost 2 bases; unmatched junction nucleotides: 5. The CDR3 contains 16 residues. Germline CDR1 SGHVS, CDR2 FQNEAQ. In DNA form, the CDR3 reads TGTGCCAGCAGCTTACCGGGACTAGCGGCCACCTACGAGCAGTACTTC. Its protein is CASSLPGLAATYEQYF.

V is TRBV20-1 and J is TRBJ1-2; no clear D. Germline CDR1 is DFQATT and CDR2 is SNEGSKA (reference sequence). CDR3 length equals 11 residues. The ends were cut back, 1 base at V and 6 bases at J, with 6 bases in the middle. CDR3 coding DNA: TGCAGTGCTAGAGCCGGGGATGGCTACACCTTC. Encoded protein: CSARAGDGYTF.

The chain links TRBV15 to TRBJ1-6; weak D call: TRBD1 (6 bases). The length of the CDR3 is 14 residues. Germline values: CDR1 LNHNV, CDR2 YYDKDF (reference sequence). Deletions cut 1 base from V and 7 bases from J, with 8 bases between. The CDR3, as DNA: TGTGCCACCAGCAGAGGGCAGGGGAATTCACCCCTCCACTTT. Amino acid sequence: CATSRGQGNSPLHF.

This chain links TRBV30 with TRBJ1-1; unclear D gene. Trimming removed 3 bases at V and 0 bases at J, with 8 bases between. Germline V gene data show CDR1 as GTSNPN and CDR2 as SVGIG (reference sequence). The CDR3 totals 13 residues. Here the CDR3 reads CAWSLKLNTEAFF. As DNA, the CDR3 is TGTGCCTGGAGCCTAAAGTTGAACACTGAAGCTTTCTTT.

The genes are TRBV9 and TRBJ1-1, with 8 bases fitting TRBD1. J was trimmed by 10 bases and V by 0 bases; bases with no gene match: 11. CDR1 is SGDLS and CDR2 is YYNGEE in the germline V gene. The CDR3 consists of 15 residues. CDR3 loop: CASSVADGQGSGAFF. In nucleotides, the CDR3 is TGTGCCAGCAGCGTAGCTGATGGACAGGGTTCGGGAGCTTTCTTT.

V is TRBV5-5 and J is TRBJ2-7, with a weak D call TRBD2 (7 bases). Trimming removed 7 bases from V and 7 bases from J, with 18 bases in between. The CDR3 contains 13 residues. Germline V gene data show CDR1 as SGHKS and CDR2 as YYEKEE (reference sequence). The CDR3 region has the DNA TGTGCCAGCGGCGGGGGCCCGCTAGGTGAGCAGTACGTC. It is translated as CASGGGPLGEQYV.

This chain connects TRBV11-1 to TRBJ1-2; 7 bases are shared with TRBD1. Germline V lookup: CDR1 SGHAT, CDR2 FQDESV (reference sequence). The CDR3 has 14 residues. J lost 8 bases, V lost 4 bases, and 10 bases had no gene match. This CDR3 reads CASSSQGPLRGYTF. In DNA form, the CDR3 reads TGTGCCAGCAGCTCACAGGGGCCCCTACGGGGCTACACCTTC.

This chain uses TRBV7-9 with TRBJ1-6; D is possibly TRBD1 (5 bases). The V gene lost 2 bases and the J gene lost 6 bases, with 8 bases spanning the gap. CDR3 length equals 14 residues. Germline values: CDR1 SEHNR, CDR2 FQNEAQ (reference sequence). This chain's CDR3 is CASSLRGGNSPLHF. The CDR3 nucleotides are TGTGCCAGCAGCTTACGGGGGGGTAATTCACCCCTCCACTTT.

Here the CDR3 DNA reads TGCGCCAGCAGCCAAGTGATAGGACAGACTAGCAATCAGCCCCAGCATTTT. Translating it yields CASSQVIGQTSNQPQHF. The chain couples TRBV4-1 to TRBJ1-5, with D possibly TRBD1 on 6 matching bases. The CDR3 is 17 residues long. Trimming cost V 1 base and J 0 bases, with 13 bases left between them. The germline CDR1 and CDR2 sequences are MGHRA and YSYEKL.

This clone appeared once. J is TRBJ1-1 and V is TRBV28, with no clear D. Deletions cut 7 bases from V and 3 bases from J, with 12 bases between. CDR3 length equals 13 residues. The germline V gene encodes CDR1 MDHEN and CDR2 SYDVKM. In nucleotides, the CDR3 is TGTGCCAGCATTGGAGGGAGCCACACTGAAGCTTTCTTT. Encoded protein: CASIGGSHTEAFF.

V usage is TRBV4-1 and J usage is TRBJ2-2; 9 positions match TRBD1. CDR1 is MGHRA, CDR2 YSYEKL, per germline. V shed 3 bases, J shed 3 bases, and the junction held 5 bases outside the gene matches. This CDR3 is 16 amino acids long. Here the CDR3 DNA reads TGCGCCAGCAGCCAGCCTAGGACAGGGGACACCGGGGAGCTGTTTTTT. Translating gives CASSQPRTGDTGELFF.

This clone was detected only once. This rearrangement joins TRBV5-1 to TRBJ2-5; 8 bases line up with TRBD1. V lost 5 bases and J lost 4; bases outside the gene matches: 10. CDR3 size: 15 residues. Germline CDR1 is SGHRS and CDR2 is YFSETQ. The CDR3 reads CASRVQGAEAETQYF. In nucleotides, the CDR3 is TGCGCCAGCAGGGTTCAGGGGGCTGAAGCAGAGACCCAGTACTTC.

The chain couples TRBV6-1 to TRBJ1-2; D might be TRBD1 (6 bases). Per the germline V gene, CDR1 is MNHNS and CDR2 is SASEGT. With 8 bases removed from V and 13 bases from J, the gap between germline ends came to 14 bases. This CDR3 is 10 amino acids long. This chain's CDR3 is CASGQNEGTF. DNA of the CDR3: TGTGCCAGCGGACAGAATGAAGGCACCTTC.

V and J are TRBV7-9 and TRBJ1-4; 9 positions agree with TRBD1. V shed 6 bases, J shed 7 bases, and the junction held 3 bases outside the gene matches. CDR3 length: 13 residues. In germline, CDR1 is SEHNR, CDR2 FQNEAQ (reference sequence). The CDR3 coding sequence is TGTGCCAGCAGAAGGGACAGGGCTGAAAAACTGTTTTTT. Its protein is CASRRDRAEKLFF.

The chain is built from TRBV10-3 and TRBJ2-1; maybe TRBD1 (6 bases). Trimming took off 10 bases at V and 6 bases at J, with 10 bases between the two ends. The length of the CDR3 is 11 residues. Germline V gives CDR1 ENHRY, CDR2 SYGVKD. CDR3 nucleotides: TGTGCCACCAAGGACAGCAATGAGCAGTTCTTC. The encoded protein is CATKDSNEQFF.

The gene calls are TRBV25-1 and TRBJ2-1, with TRBD2 matching 7 bases. The trim removed 8 bases at V and 1 base at J, leaving 8 bases unmatched. The CDR3 length is 15 residues. The germline V gene encodes CDR1 MGHDK and CDR2 SYGVNS. CDR3 bases: TGTGCCAGCGCGTCCGGGGGAGGGTCCTACAATGAGCAGTTCTTC. It specifies CASASGGGSYNEQFF.

The CDR3 loop is CASSSGTGNTEAFF. The DNA for the CDR3 is TGTGCCAGCAGCTCAGGGACGGGGAACACTGAAGCTTTCTTT. The chain recombines TRBV13 with TRBJ1-1; tentative D call: TRBD1 (5 bases). Trimming stripped 4 bases from V and 1 base from J, with 10 bases between. Germline CDR1 PRHDT, CDR2 FYEKMQ (reference sequence). CDR3 length: 14 amino acids.

This rearrangement joins TRBV7-9 to TRBJ2-2; D might be TRBD2 (5 bases). V lost 5 bases and J 0 bases, leaving 10 bases between the germline ends. The CDR3 extends over 15 amino acids. The germline gives CDR1 SEHNR, CDR2 FQNEAQ (reference sequence). Here the CDR3 DNA reads TGTGCCAGCAGCCCGGGATTACCGAACACCGGGGAGCTGTTTTTT. It yields the protein CASSPGLPNTGELFF. The entire variable domain, with the rest obtained from reference TRBV7-9 and TRBJ2-2, is as follows: DTGVSQNPRHKITKRGQNVTFRCDPISEHNRLYWYRQTLGQGPEFLTYFQNEAQLEKSRLLSDRFSAERPKGSFSTLEIQRTEQGDSAMYLCASSPGLPNTGELFFGEGSRLTVL.

This chain joins TRBV7-8 and TRBJ1-2, with TRBD1 matching over 7 bases. The CDR3 runs 16 residues. V gave up 7 bases and J gave up 3 bases; unmatched junction bases: 14. From germline, CDR1 is SGHVS and CDR2 FQNEAQ. CDR3 bases: TGTGCCAGCACTACAAGCCCCGGGACAGTAGACTATGGCTACACCTTC. It translates to CASTTSPGTVDYGYTF.

The chain joins TRBV4-1 to TRBJ1-1; D may be TRBD1 (5 bases). The CDR3 is made up of 15 amino acids. CDR1 is MGHRA and CDR2 is YSYEKL in the germline V gene. V lost 2 bases and J lost 1, with 11 bases in between. CDR3 coding DNA: TGCGCCAGCAGCCAATTGGCCCAGGGGAACACTGAAGCTTTCTTT. This gives the protein CASSQLAQGNTEAFF.

The rearrangement joins TRBV29-1 to TRBJ1-5, with unresolved D. This CDR3 is 13 amino acids long. The ends were cut back, 4 bases at V and 3 bases at J, with 10 bases in the middle. Looked up from germline, CDR1 is SQVTM and CDR2 is ANQGSEA. CDR3 sequence reads: CSVAKQINQPQHF. CDR3 DNA sequence: TGCAGCGTTGCAAAACAGATCAATCAGCCCCAGCATTTT.

The chain joins TRBV5-1 to TRBJ1-1; D remains ambiguous. The germline V gene encodes CDR1 SGHRS and CDR2 YFSETQ. V lost 2 bases to trimming and J lost 2 bases, with 10 bases between them. The CDR3 is 14 residues long. CDR3 sequence (DNA): TGCGCCAGCAGCTTTGTAGGGAGCAACACTGAAGCTTTCTTT. It encodes CASSFVGSNTEAFF.